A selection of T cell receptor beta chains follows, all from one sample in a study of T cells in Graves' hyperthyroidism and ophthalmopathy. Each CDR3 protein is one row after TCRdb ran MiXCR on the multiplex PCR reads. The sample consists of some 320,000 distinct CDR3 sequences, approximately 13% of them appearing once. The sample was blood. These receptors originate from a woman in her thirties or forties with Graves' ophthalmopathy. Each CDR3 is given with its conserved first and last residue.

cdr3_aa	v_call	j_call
CASTDGTSGGASYEQYF	TRBV7-2	TRBJ2-7
CASSGGLALLTSSYEQYF	TRBV2	TRBJ2-7
CASTTWGHEAFF	TRBV25-1	TRBJ1-1
CASSLIEGETQYF	TRBV7-2	TRBJ2-5
CASSLRQGTNYGYTF	TRBV12-3/TRBV12-4	TRBJ1-2
CSARVPRTSGPRDTQYF	TRBV20-1	TRBJ2-3
CASSLVESEQYF	TRBV11-3	TRBJ2-7
CASSPGRLTNYGYTF	TRBV28	TRBJ1-2
CASSVQGAKTEAFF	TRBV12-3/TRBV12-4	TRBJ1-1
CATSQDRVWNEQFF	TRBV15	TRBJ2-1
CASQTVTAGGEKLFF	TRBV19	TRBJ1-4
CAIPIGGPSGGKTQYF	TRBV7-2	TRBJ2-5
CASCPGEGADTQYF	TRBV2	TRBJ2-3
CSARDRLAGRGGELFF	TRBV20-1	TRBJ2-2
CAISAIDRTEAFF	TRBV10-3	TRBJ1-1
CAISGGWPQRDTQYF	TRBV10-3	TRBJ2-3
CASSGLTGGYNEQFF	TRBV28	TRBJ2-1
CSARDPGQGNSPLHF	TRBV20-1	TRBJ1-6
CASTLYSGTGSQPQHF	TRBV28	TRBJ1-5